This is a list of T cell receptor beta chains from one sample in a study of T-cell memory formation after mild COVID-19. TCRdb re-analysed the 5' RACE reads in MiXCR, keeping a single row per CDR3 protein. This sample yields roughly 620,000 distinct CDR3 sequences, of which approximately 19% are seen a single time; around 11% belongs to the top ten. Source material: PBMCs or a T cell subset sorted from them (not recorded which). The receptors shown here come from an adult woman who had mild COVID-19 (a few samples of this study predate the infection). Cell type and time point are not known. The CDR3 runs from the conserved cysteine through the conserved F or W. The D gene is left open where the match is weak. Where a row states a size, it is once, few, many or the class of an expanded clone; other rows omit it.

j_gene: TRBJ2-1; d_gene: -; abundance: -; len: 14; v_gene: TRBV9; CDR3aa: CASSVAGGHNEQFF; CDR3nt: TGTGCCAGCAGCGTAGCGGGGGGCCACAATGAGCAGTTCTTC
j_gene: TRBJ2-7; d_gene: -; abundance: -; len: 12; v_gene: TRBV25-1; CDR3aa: CASRLTPYEQYF; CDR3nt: TGTGCCAGCAGACTAACCCCCTACGAGCAGTACTTC
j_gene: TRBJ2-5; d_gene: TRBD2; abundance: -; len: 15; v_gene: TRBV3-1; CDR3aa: CASSQDVGGQETQYF; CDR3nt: TGTGCCAGCAGCCAAGATGTGGGGGGGCAAGAGACCCAGTACTTC
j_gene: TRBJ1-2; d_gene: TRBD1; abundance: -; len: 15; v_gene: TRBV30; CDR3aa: CAWSTIGQGASGYTF; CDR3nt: TGTGCCTGGAGTACTATCGGACAGGGGGCGAGTGGCTACACCTTC
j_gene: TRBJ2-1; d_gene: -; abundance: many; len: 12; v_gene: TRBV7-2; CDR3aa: CASSWARGEQFF; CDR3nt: TGTGCCAGCAGCTGGGCTAGAGGTGAGCAGTTCTTC
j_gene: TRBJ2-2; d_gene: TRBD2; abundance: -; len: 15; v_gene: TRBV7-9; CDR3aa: CASSSAGTSAGELFF; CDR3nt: TGTGCCAGCAGCTCGGCCGGGACTAGTGCCGGGGAGCTGTTTTTT
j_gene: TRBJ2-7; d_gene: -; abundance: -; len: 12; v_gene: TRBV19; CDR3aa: CASSMDQDEQYF; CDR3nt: TGTGCCAGTAGTATGGACCAGGACGAGCAGTACTTC
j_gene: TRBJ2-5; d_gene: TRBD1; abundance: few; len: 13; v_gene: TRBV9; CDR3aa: CASTRDREETQYF; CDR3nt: TGTGCCAGCACCCGGGACAGGGAAGAGACCCAGTACTTC
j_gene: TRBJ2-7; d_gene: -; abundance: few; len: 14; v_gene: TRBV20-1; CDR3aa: CSASPAGALHEQYF; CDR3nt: TGCAGTGCTAGTCCCGCAGGGGCCCTCCACGAGCAGTACTTC
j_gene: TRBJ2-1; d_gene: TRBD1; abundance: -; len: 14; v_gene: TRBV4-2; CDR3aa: CASSQDRGLGEQFF; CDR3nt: TGTGCCAGCAGCCAAGACAGGGGGCTGGGTGAGCAGTTCTTC
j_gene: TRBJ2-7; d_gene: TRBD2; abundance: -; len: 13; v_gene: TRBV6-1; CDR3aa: CASSPGMREGRYF; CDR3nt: TGTGCCAGCAGCCCGGGGATGCGGGAGGGTCGTTACTTC
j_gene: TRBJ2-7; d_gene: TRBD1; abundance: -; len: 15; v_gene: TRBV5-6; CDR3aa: CASSSTGASSREQYF; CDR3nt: TGTGCCAGCAGCTCTACAGGGGCGTCCTCGAGGGAGCAGTACTTC
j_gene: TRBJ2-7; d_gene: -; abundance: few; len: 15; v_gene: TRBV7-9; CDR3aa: CASSLGFAFSYEQYF; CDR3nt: TGTGCCAGCAGCTTAGGATTCGCTTTTTCCTACGAGCAGTACTTC
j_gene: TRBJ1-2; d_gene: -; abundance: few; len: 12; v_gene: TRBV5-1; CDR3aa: CASSLSANGYTF; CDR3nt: TGCGCCAGCAGCTTGTCAGCTAATGGCTACACCTTC
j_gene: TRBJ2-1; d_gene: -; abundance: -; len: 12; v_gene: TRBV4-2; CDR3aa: CASRRIDNEQFF; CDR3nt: TGTGCCAGCAGACGAATCGATAATGAGCAGTTCTTC
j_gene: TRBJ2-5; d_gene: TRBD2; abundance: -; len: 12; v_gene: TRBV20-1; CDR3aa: CSAGEGQETQYF; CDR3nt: TGCAGTGCCGGGGAGGGCCAAGAGACCCAGTACTTC
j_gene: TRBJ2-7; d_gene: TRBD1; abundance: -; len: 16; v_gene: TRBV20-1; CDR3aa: CSARPRQGALSYEQYF; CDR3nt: TGCAGTGCTAGACCCAGACAGGGGGCCCTTTCCTACGAGCAGTACTTC
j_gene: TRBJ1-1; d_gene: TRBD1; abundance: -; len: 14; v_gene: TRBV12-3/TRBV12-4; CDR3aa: CASSLGWDSPRAFF; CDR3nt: TGTGCCAGCAGTTTAGGGTGGGACAGCCCGAGGGCTTTCTTT
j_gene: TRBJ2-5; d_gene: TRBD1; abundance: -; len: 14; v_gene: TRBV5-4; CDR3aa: CASSEWTGGETQYF; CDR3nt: TGTGCCAGCAGCGAATGGACAGGGGGGGAGACCCAGTACTTC
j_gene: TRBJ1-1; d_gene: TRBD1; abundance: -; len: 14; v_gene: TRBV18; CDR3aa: CASSHDREGSKAFF; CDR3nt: TGTGCCAGCTCACACGACAGGGAGGGCTCGAAGGCTTTCTTT
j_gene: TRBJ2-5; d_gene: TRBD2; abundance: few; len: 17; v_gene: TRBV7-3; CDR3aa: CASSLSGSGRPEETQYF; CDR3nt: TGTGCCAGCAGCTTATCGGGTAGCGGGAGGCCGGAAGAGACCCAGTACTTC
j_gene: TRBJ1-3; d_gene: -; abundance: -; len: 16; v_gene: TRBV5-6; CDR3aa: CASSLLNGNSGNTIYF; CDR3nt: TGTGCCAGCAGCTTGCTTAACGGAAACTCTGGAAACACCATATATTTT
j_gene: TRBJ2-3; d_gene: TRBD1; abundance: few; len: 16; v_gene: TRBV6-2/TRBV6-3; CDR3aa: CASSDVAGQGADTQYF; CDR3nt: TGTGCCAGCAGTGATGTCGCGGGACAGGGAGCAGATACGCAGTATTTT
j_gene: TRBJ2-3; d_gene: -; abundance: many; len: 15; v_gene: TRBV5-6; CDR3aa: CASSLKGGSTDTQYF; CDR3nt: TGTGCCAGCAGCTTGAAGGGCGGGAGCACAGATACGCAGTATTTT
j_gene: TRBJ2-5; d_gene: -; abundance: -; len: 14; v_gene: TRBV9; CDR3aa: CATNRDGHQETQYF; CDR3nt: TGTGCCACCAATCGGGACGGACACCAAGAGACCCAGTACTTC
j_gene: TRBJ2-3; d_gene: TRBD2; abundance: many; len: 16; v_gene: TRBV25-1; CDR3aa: CASTEAAGGTTDTQYF; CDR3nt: TGTGCCAGCACTGAAGCCGCGGGGGGGACCACAGATACGCAGTATTTT
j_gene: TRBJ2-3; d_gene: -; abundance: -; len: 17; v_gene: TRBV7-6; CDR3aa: CASSLGEALDSTDTQYF; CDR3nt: TGTGCCAGCAGCTTAGGGGAAGCCCTTGATAGCACAGATACGCAGTATTTT
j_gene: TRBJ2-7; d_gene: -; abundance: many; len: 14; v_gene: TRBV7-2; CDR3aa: CASSLDWGSYEQYF; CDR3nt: TGTGCCAGCAGCTTAGATTGGGGGTCGTACGAGCAGTACTTC
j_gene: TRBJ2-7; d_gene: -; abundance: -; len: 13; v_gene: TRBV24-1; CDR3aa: CATSDLPGTEQYF; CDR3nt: TGTGCCACCAGTGATTTACCAGGGACCGAGCAGTACTTC
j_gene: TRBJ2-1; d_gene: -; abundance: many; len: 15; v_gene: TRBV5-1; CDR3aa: CASSVAGQTYNEQFF; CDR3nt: TGCGCCAGCAGCGTGGCTGGACAAACCTACAATGAGCAGTTCTTC
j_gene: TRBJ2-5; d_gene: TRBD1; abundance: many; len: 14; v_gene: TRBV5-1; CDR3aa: CASSRGGSQETQYF; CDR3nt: TGCGCCAGCTCCCGAGGGGGCAGCCAAGAGACCCAGTACTTC
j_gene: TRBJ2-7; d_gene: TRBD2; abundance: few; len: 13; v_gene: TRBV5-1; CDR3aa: CASSTGTSHEQYF; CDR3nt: TGCGCCAGCAGCACCGGGACTAGCCACGAGCAGTACTTC
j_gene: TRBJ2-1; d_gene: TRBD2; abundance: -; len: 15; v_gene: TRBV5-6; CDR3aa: CASTITAGGPNEQFF; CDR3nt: TGTGCCAGCACCATTACAGCGGGGGGGCCCAATGAGCAGTTCTTC
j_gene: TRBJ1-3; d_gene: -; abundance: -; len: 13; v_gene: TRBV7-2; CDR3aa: CASSSPMVNTIYF; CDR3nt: TGTGCCAGCAGCTCCCCAATGGTAAACACCATATATTTT
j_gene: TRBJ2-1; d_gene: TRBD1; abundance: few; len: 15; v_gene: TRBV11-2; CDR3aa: CASSNRDREYNEQFF; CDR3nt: TGTGCCAGCAGCAACCGGGACAGGGAATACAATGAGCAGTTCTTC
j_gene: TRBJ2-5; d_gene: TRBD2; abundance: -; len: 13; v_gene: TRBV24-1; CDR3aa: CATSLAGVETQYF; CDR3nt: TGTGCCACCAGTTTAGCGGGAGTGGAGACCCAGTACTTC
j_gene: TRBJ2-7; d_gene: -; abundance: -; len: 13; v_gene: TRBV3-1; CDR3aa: CASSLEGEYEQYF; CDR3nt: TGTGCCAGCAGCCTGGAGGGGGAGTACGAGCAGTACTTC
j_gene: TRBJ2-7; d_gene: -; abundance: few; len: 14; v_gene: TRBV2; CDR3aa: CASSEWAGQYEQYF; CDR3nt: TGTGCCAGCAGTGAGTGGGCAGGCCAGTACGAGCAGTACTTC
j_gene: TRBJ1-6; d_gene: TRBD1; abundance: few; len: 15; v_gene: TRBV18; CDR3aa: CASSPRTGEYSPLHF; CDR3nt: TGTGCCAGCTCACCGAGGACAGGGGAGTATTCACCCCTCCACTTT
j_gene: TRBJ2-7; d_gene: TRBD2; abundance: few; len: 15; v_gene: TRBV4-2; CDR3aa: CASSQDTSGRAEQYF; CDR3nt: TGTGCCAGCAGCCAAGATACTAGCGGGAGAGCCGAGCAGTACTTC
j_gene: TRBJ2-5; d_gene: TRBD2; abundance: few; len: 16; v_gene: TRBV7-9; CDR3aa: CASSLILAGVQETQYF; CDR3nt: TGTGCCAGCAGCTTAATCCTAGCGGGAGTTCAAGAGACCCAGTACTTC
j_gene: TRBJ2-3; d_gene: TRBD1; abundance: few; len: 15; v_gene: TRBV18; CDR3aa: CASSLTGTGLDTQYF; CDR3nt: TGTGCCAGCTCACTTACCGGGACAGGGTTAGATACGCAGTATTTT
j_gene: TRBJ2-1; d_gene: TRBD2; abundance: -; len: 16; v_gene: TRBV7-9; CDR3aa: CASSLEWQRGSGEQFF; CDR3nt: TGTGCCAGCAGCTTAGAGTGGCAGCGGGGGTCGGGTGAGCAGTTCTTC
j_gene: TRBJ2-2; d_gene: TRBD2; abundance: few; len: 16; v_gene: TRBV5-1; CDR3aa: CASSFTGGASTGELFF; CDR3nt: TGCGCCAGCAGCTTTACCGGGGGGGCGAGCACCGGGGAGCTGTTTTTT
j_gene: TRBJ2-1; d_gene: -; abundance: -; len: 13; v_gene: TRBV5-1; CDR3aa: CASSHVPGNEQFF; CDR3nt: TGCGCCAGCAGCCACGTCCCGGGAAATGAGCAGTTCTTC